The rows below give T cell receptor beta chains drawn from one sample of a study of T cells after yellow fever vaccination. TCRdb re-called the 5' RACE reads through MiXCR, storing one row per CDR3 protein. Of about 630,000 distinct CDR3 sequences in the sample, about 12% were seen once. The sample here was PBMCs, taken on the day of the yellow fever booster vaccination. These receptors were collected from a man in his thirties or forties who received the YFV17D yellow fever vaccine. Each CDR3 is given with its conserved first and last residue. Size tells how often a clone was seen (once, few, many) or the class of an expanded clone, and some rows leave it out.

CDR3 protein: CASSPGSGQPQHF
V gene: TRBV6-2/TRBV6-3
clone size: many
J gene: TRBJ1-5

CDR3 protein: CASGSVGVAKNIQYF
V gene: TRBV7-9
clone size: few
J gene: TRBJ2-4

CDR3 protein: CASSGQGRQPQHF
V gene: TRBV19
clone size: -
J gene: TRBJ1-5

CDR3 protein: CASSLVGSKETQYF
V gene: TRBV7-6
clone size: -
J gene: TRBJ2-5

CDR3 protein: CSVEELTTGGSEQYF
V gene: TRBV29-1
clone size: few
J gene: TRBJ2-7

CDR3 protein: CSAQPTEGVGNTIYF
V gene: TRBV20-1
clone size: few
J gene: TRBJ1-3

CDR3 protein: CSAIQVLKYNEQFF
V gene: TRBV20-1
clone size: -
J gene: TRBJ2-1

CDR3 protein: CATQNQETQYF
V gene: TRBV24-1
clone size: many
J gene: TRBJ2-5

CDR3 protein: CASSIVAGASYEQYF
V gene: TRBV19
clone size: -
J gene: TRBJ2-7

CDR3 protein: CASSEAGTSGGEQYF
V gene: TRBV6-1
clone size: few
J gene: TRBJ2-7

CDR3 protein: CASMRDGAIQETQYF
V gene: TRBV6-1
clone size: few
J gene: TRBJ2-5

CDR3 protein: CASSLSMGDSPLHF
V gene: TRBV27
clone size: -
J gene: TRBJ1-6

CDR3 protein: CASSLAPMGGGSDTQYF
V gene: TRBV7-2
clone size: few
J gene: TRBJ2-3

CDR3 protein: CASSSKPLTYEQYF
V gene: TRBV7-8
clone size: few
J gene: TRBJ2-7

CDR3 protein: CATSSNPGQVYEQYF
V gene: TRBV15
clone size: -
J gene: TRBJ2-7

CDR3 protein: CASGFGLGGGYNEQFF
V gene: TRBV15
clone size: -
J gene: TRBJ2-1

CDR3 protein: CASSLRGDEAFF
V gene: TRBV5-5
clone size: few
J gene: TRBJ1-1

CDR3 protein: CSASPHKTQYF
V gene: TRBV20-1
clone size: -
J gene: TRBJ2-5

CDR3 protein: CAWSVQGPTSYEQYF
V gene: TRBV30
clone size: few
J gene: TRBJ2-7

CDR3 protein: CASSFGAGLDTDTQYF
V gene: TRBV5-1
clone size: few
J gene: TRBJ2-3

CDR3 protein: CASSVWVRDTQYF
V gene: TRBV7-6
clone size: many
J gene: TRBJ2-3

CDR3 protein: CSARGDYLEQYF
V gene: TRBV20-1
clone size: few
J gene: TRBJ2-7

CDR3 protein: CSARDRRAVYGQYF
V gene: TRBV20-1
clone size: few
J gene: TRBJ2-7

CDR3 protein: CASSYSRSGNEKLFF
V gene: TRBV6-5
clone size: few
J gene: TRBJ1-4

CDR3 protein: CSVEEPGQGARGYTF
V gene: TRBV29-1
clone size: -
J gene: TRBJ1-2

CDR3 protein: CASSQASGGRAKNIQYF
V gene: TRBV4-3
clone size: few
J gene: TRBJ2-4

CDR3 protein: CATSRALGHAVF
V gene: TRBV15
clone size: few
J gene: TRBJ1-2

CDR3 protein: CSARDQKGRLAYNEQFF
V gene: TRBV20-1
clone size: few
J gene: TRBJ2-1

CDR3 protein: CASSLLTGGPYEQYF
V gene: TRBV6-2/TRBV6-3
clone size: many
J gene: TRBJ2-7

CDR3 protein: CASSKAGSLEGYEQFF
V gene: TRBV10-2
clone size: few
J gene: TRBJ2-1

CDR3 protein: CASSAILAGTTGELFF
V gene: TRBV12-3/TRBV12-4
clone size: -
J gene: TRBJ2-2

CDR3 protein: CASSFQRRGTDTQYF
V gene: TRBV12-3/TRBV12-4
clone size: few
J gene: TRBJ2-3

CDR3 protein: CASSQQGSGELFF
V gene: TRBV11-3
clone size: -
J gene: TRBJ2-2

CDR3 protein: CSASLGVGTGELFF
V gene: TRBV20-1
clone size: -
J gene: TRBJ2-2

CDR3 protein: CSARGLAGAAGELFF
V gene: TRBV20-1
clone size: -
J gene: TRBJ2-2

CDR3 protein: CASSPRNQETQYF
V gene: TRBV18
clone size: many
J gene: TRBJ2-5

CDR3 protein: CASMGYVIQETQYF
V gene: TRBV25-1
clone size: -
J gene: TRBJ2-5

CDR3 protein: CASGPLAGLQETQYF
V gene: TRBV18
clone size: -
J gene: TRBJ2-5

CDR3 protein: CASSVASGGEQYF
V gene: TRBV9
clone size: few
J gene: TRBJ2-7

CDR3 protein: CASSVRGSGRGNEQFF
V gene: TRBV6-1
clone size: once
J gene: TRBJ2-1

CDR3 protein: CASSFPPGDGYEQYF
V gene: TRBV28
clone size: few
J gene: TRBJ2-7

CDR3 protein: CASSWSQTGELFF
V gene: TRBV5-1
clone size: -
J gene: TRBJ2-2

CDR3 protein: CASSPPREYNEQFF
V gene: TRBV11-2
clone size: -
J gene: TRBJ2-1

CDR3 protein: CASSPRQRSADTQYF
V gene: TRBV18
clone size: -
J gene: TRBJ2-3

CDR3 protein: CASQESGYGTDTQYF
V gene: TRBV6-2/TRBV6-3
clone size: few
J gene: TRBJ2-3

CDR3 protein: CASLGVSGTYEQYF
V gene: TRBV6-2/TRBV6-3
clone size: few
J gene: TRBJ2-7

CDR3 protein: CASSLVGIGSAKNIQYF
V gene: TRBV7-2
clone size: few
J gene: TRBJ2-4

CDR3 protein: CASSFAAGANEQYF
V gene: TRBV5-1
clone size: few
J gene: TRBJ2-7

CDR3 protein: CAISLAGGDTQYF
V gene: TRBV10-3
clone size: few
J gene: TRBJ2-3

CDR3 protein: CASSAKGLTDIQYF
V gene: TRBV9
clone size: -
J gene: TRBJ2-4

CDR3 protein: CASSSNTGGGNEKLFF
V gene: TRBV5-5
clone size: few
J gene: TRBJ1-4

CDR3 protein: CASSPYGQKETQYF
V gene: TRBV18
clone size: few
J gene: TRBJ2-5

CDR3 protein: CASSGGSQETQYF
V gene: TRBV18
clone size: many
J gene: TRBJ2-5

CDR3 protein: CASSDWGLTGNEQFF
V gene: TRBV10-1
clone size: few
J gene: TRBJ2-1

CDR3 protein: CASSLAWDRGYQETQYF
V gene: TRBV7-9
clone size: -
J gene: TRBJ2-5

CDR3 protein: CSARGGLAGGNTYEQYF
V gene: TRBV20-1
clone size: few
J gene: TRBJ2-7

CDR3 protein: CASSISGSTEAFF
V gene: TRBV19
clone size: -
J gene: TRBJ1-1

CDR3 protein: CASSSGDRSLQETQYF
V gene: TRBV7-9
clone size: -
J gene: TRBJ2-5